Below are 13 T cell receptor beta chains sequenced from a single sample in a study of blood T cells in healthy people across ages. Sample-barcoded 5' priming and a J-beta primer mix drove a second PCR of about 6 to 11 cycles. TCRdb analysed the 5' RACE reads with MiXCR anew, one entry per CDR3 protein. This sample has roughly 680,000 distinct CDR3 sequences, with around 21% found just once. What was sequenced was blood. The origin of the receptors is a man between 65 and 80 years old in good health.

This clonotype turned up a few times. The chain uses TRBV3-1 and TRBJ1-1; the D is unclear. Trimming left V 4 bases short and J 5 bases short, with 14 bases between. The CDR3 runs to 14 residues. CDR1 and CDR2 from the germline V gene are LGHDT and YNNKEL (reference sequence). The CDR3 DNA follows: TGTGCCAGCAGCCGAACAGACCTAGGTACTGAAGCTTTCTTT. It codes for CASSRTDLGTEAFF.

The J gene is TRBJ2-7, the V gene TRBV20-1; 7 bases line up with TRBD1. This CDR3 has 16 residues. After removal of 0 bases from V and 2 bases from J, the junction contained 10 bases not matched to a gene. Per germline, CDR1 DFQATT and CDR2 SNEGSKA (reference sequence). CDR3 protein: CSARDQGTDHTYEQYF. The DNA for the CDR3 is TGCAGTGCTAGAGATCAGGGGACAGACCATACCTACGAGCAGTACTTC.

This CDR3 is CATSDPAGDSTDTQYF. The CDR3 nucleotides read TGTGCCACCAGTGATCCAGCGGGGGATTCCACAGATACGCAGTATTTT. This chain joins TRBV24-1 and TRBJ2-3, with 8 bases identical to TRBD2. V trimming: 3 bases; J trimming: 2 bases; junction bases outside the gene matches: 6. The CDR3 runs to 16 residues. Germline V gene sequence: CDR1 KGHDR, CDR2 SFDVKD.

This clonotype was counted between two and nine times. This chain uses TRBV18 with TRBJ2-7; 9 bases are shared with TRBD2. CDR3 length equals 16 residues. Trimming removed 5 bases from V and 1 base from J; junction bases left unmatched: 9. Germline loops: CDR1 KGHSH, CDR2 LQKENI. CDR3 amino acids: CASSSNSGSGSYEQYF. CDR3 DNA: TGTGCCAGCTCATCGAATAGCGGGAGCGGTTCCTACGAGCAGTACTTC.

The chain combines TRBV5-5 with TRBJ2-5; D could derive from TRBD1 or TRBD2 (6 bases each). Per the germline V gene, CDR1 is SGHKS and CDR2 is YYEKEE (reference sequence). The CDR3 is 15 residues long. V shed 0 bases and J shed 1 base, with 10 bases lying between them. Here the CDR3 reads CASSLARDIQETQYF. The CDR3 DNA reads as TGTGCCAGCAGCTTGGCGCGGGACATCCAAGAGACCCAGTACTTC.

This clonotype was counted a few times. The chain combines TRBV20-1 with TRBJ2-5; possible D gene TRBD1, 6 bases. Per germline, CDR1 DFQATT and CDR2 SNEGSKA (reference sequence). Trimming cost V 3 bases and J 4 bases, with 15 bases left between them. There are 14 residues in the CDR3. In DNA, the CDR3 is TGCAGTGCTAGGGGCAGGGGAGCGGTAGAGACCCAGTACTTC. Residues: CSARGRGAVETQYF.

This clonotype came up a few times. This chain uses TRBV6-4 with TRBJ1-2; D is ambiguous. The CDR3 covers 13 residues. Germline V gene data show CDR1 as MRHNA and CDR2 as SNTAGT. V was clipped by 0 bases and J by 4 bases, with 6 bases between them. The CDR3 loop is CASSDSAGYGYTF. The CDR3 DNA sequence: TGTGCCAGCAGTGACTCGGCCGGCTATGGCTACACCTTC.

J is TRBJ1-1 and V is TRBV15; 7 bases line up with TRBD1. The CDR3 extends over 13 amino acids. V trimming: 6 bases; J trimming: 3 bases; junction bases outside the gene matches: 4. CDR1 is LNHNV, CDR2 YYDKDF, per germline (reference sequence). The CDR3 loop is CATSIDRDTEAFF. The CDR3 DNA follows: TGTGCCACCAGTATCGACAGGGACACTGAAGCTTTCTTT.

The chain combines TRBV12-5 with TRBJ2-7; D may be TRBD2 (6 bases). This CDR3 has 15 amino acids. V gave up 3 bases and J gave up 4 bases, with 16 bases separating them. Germline V gene data show CDR1 as LGHNT and CDR2 as FRNRAP. CDR3 nucleotide sequence: TGTGCTAGTGGTTTCTACCCGGTGGCGGGGTACGAGCAGTACTTC. Residues: CASGFYPVAGYEQYF.

Only a few counts were recorded for this clonotype. The chain joins TRBV10-3 to TRBJ2-7; no reliable D call. CDR3 size: 12 residues. Germline V lookup: CDR1 ENHRY, CDR2 SYGVKD. The V and J ends lost 3 bases and 6 bases respectively, with 9 bases between them. The DNA of the CDR3 is TGTGCCATCAGTGATATAGGTCCCGAGCAGTACTTC. Its translation is CAISDIGPEQYF.

The chain employs TRBV7-2 and TRBJ2-7; 13 bases match TRBD2. Germline values: CDR1 SGHTA, CDR2 FQGNSA. The CDR3 consists of 18 residues. J was trimmed by 0 bases and V by 3 bases; bases with no gene match: 8. The CDR3 is CASSFTLGLAGYSYEQYF. In nucleotides, the CDR3 is TGTGCCAGCAGCTTCACCCTGGGACTAGCGGGATACTCCTACGAGCAGTACTTC. Combining the CDR3 with reference TRBV7-2 and TRBJ2-7 gives the whole variable domain GAGVSQSPSNKVTEKGKDVELRCDPISGHTALYWYRQSLGQGLEFLIYFQGNSAPDKSGLPSDRFSAERTGGSVSTLTIQRTQQEDSAVYLCASSFTLGLAGYSYEQYFGPGTRLTVT.

This clonotype was detected only a few times. The genes are TRBV7-6 and TRBJ2-2; 9 nucleotides line up with TRBD2. The CDR3 length is 16 residues. After removal of 0 bases from V and 7 bases from J, the junction contained 6 bases not matched to a gene. Germline V gene sequence: CDR1 SGHVS, CDR2 FNYEAQ. The CDR3 DNA follows: TGTGCCAGCAGCTTAGCCGGCGGGAGGGCGATCGGGGAGCTGTTTTTT. Residues: CASSLAGGRAIGELFF.

V usage is TRBV20-1 and J usage is TRBJ2-1, with 9 positions matching TRBD2. V lost 2 bases, J lost 8 bases, and 7 bases stayed unmatched. Per germline, CDR1 DFQATT and CDR2 SNEGSKA (reference sequence). The CDR3 consists of 14 residues. CDR3 sequence (DNA): TGCAGTGCTAGAAAGGGACTAGCCGGCGATGAGCAGTTCTTC. Translation: CSARKGLAGDEQFF.